This TCR beta chain was sequenced in a study of cytomegalovirus exposure and HLA in healthy donors. The study's findings and limits: A later analysis linked a missense DCLRE1C variant to TCR beta V- and J-gene trimming. Indistinguishable V segments such as TRBV6-2 and TRBV6-3 were excluded. Highly shared sequence variants in one cluster were likely a sequencing artifact. CMV antigen specificity was confirmed in vitro for a few CMV-associated chains.

PCR used 60 Vbeta primers and 13 Jbeta primers. Some clones are missing from TCRdb's copy, which holds only in-frame ones; the method was immunoSEQ multiplex PCR. The table includes 180,000 or so clones, 62% detected once. V lost 5 bases to trimming and J lost 2 bases, with 12 bases between them. The CDR3 sequence is 14 residues long. Germline CDR1 SEHNR, CDR2 FQNEAQ (reference sequence). The sample holds a few counts of this clone. Its target is not known. What was sequenced was PBMCs. The chain recombines TRBV7-9 with TRBJ1-1; no firm D call. This TCR was recovered from a man aged 35 to 55 in good health and CMV-seronegative. The CDR3 region has the DNA TGTGCCAGCAGCCCTAGTCCGGGTAACACTGAAGCTTTCTTT. It is translated as CASSPSPGNTEAFF. The full variable domain, rest sourced from reference TRBV7-9 and TRBJ1-1, is DTGVSQNPRHKITKRGQNVTFRCDPISEHNRLYWYRQTLGQGPEFLTYFQNEAQLEKSRLLSDRFSAERPKGSFSTLEIQRTEQGDSAMYLCASSPSPGNTEAFFGQGTRLTVV.